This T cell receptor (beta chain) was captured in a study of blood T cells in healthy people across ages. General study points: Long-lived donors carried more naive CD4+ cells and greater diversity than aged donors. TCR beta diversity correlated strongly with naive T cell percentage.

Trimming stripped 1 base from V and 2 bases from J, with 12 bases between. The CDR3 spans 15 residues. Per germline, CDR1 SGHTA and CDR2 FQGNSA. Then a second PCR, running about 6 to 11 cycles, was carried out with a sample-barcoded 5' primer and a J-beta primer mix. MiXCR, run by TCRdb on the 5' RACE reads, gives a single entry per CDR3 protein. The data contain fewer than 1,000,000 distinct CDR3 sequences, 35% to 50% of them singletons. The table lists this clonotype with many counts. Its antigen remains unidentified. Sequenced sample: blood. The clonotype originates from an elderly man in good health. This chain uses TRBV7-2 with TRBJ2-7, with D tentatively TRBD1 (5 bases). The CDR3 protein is CASSLEHRTAYEQYF. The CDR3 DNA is TGTGCCAGCAGCTTAGAGCACAGGACGGCCTACGAGCAGTACTTC. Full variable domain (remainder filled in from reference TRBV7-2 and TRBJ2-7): GAGVSQSPSNKVTEKGKDVELRCDPISGHTALYWYRQSLGQGLEFLIYFQGNSAPDKSGLPSDRFSAERTGGSVSTLTIQRTQQEDSAVYLCASSLEHRTAYEQYFGPGTRLTVT.